This TCR beta chain was obtained from a study of beta chain features in type 1 diabetes. Expressed TCRB transcripts were sequenced because the isolated RNA had all been reverse transcribed beforehand. Here immunoSEQ multiplex PCR was the method, and the copy in TCRdb shows in-frame clones only, minus some. This table holds 300,000 to 400,000 clones, 8% to 10% found once. Trimming shortened V by 0 bases and J by 4 bases, and 7 bases separated the two germline ends. CDR3 size: 13 residues. Germline CDR1 is SGHRS and CDR2 is YFSETQ. Study-wide points: Type 1 diabetes patients showed a moderate but significant shortening of TCRB CDR3s in all four CD4+ subsets.

This clone occurred a few times. No antigen is known for it. Additional DNA sequences in this sample encode the identical CDR3. CD4+ cells of the naive, central memory, regulatory and stem cell-like memory types were sorted via CD45RO/CCR7/CD25/CD127/CD95/CD27. The TCR sequence derives from a man aged 30 to 45 with type 1 diabetes. Sequencing used central memory CD4+ T cells from blood. The chain is built from TRBV5-1 and TRBJ1-2; tentatively, D is TRBD1 (5 bases). CDR3 in amino acids: CASSLEGAYGYTF. In DNA, the CDR3 is TGCGCCAGCAGCTTGGAAGGGGCCTATGGCTACACCTTC.